The T cell receptor (beta chain) described here comes from a study of CD8+ T cells in alopecia areata. About the study: A 6-month off-drug phase came after tofacitinib, which had lasted 6 to 18 months.

cDNA prepared by RNA extraction and subsequent reverse transcription served as the template for sequencing. Data came from immunoSEQ multiplex PCR; TCRdb stores just in-frame clones and leaves some out. The data hold 98,000 or so clones, with 50% to 75% observed a single time. Treatment noted: oral pan-JAK inhibitor, 5-10 mg twice daily. Researchers picked out CD4+ and CD8+ T cells from PBMCs by sorting. There are 12 residues in the CDR3. The V and J ends lost 7 bases and 3 bases respectively, with 10 bases between them. Germline loops: CDR1 SQVTM, CDR2 ANQGSEA. The receptor was isolated from a human donor with alopecia areata. Sequenced here: CD8+ T cells sorted from blood, sampled at week 4, from a patient treated with tofacitinib. The chain employs TRBV29-1 and TRBJ2-1; D is undetermined. The CDR3 spells CSAAESYNEQFF. CDR3 nucleotide sequence: TGCAGCGCCGCCGAAAGCTACAATGAGCAGTTCTTC.